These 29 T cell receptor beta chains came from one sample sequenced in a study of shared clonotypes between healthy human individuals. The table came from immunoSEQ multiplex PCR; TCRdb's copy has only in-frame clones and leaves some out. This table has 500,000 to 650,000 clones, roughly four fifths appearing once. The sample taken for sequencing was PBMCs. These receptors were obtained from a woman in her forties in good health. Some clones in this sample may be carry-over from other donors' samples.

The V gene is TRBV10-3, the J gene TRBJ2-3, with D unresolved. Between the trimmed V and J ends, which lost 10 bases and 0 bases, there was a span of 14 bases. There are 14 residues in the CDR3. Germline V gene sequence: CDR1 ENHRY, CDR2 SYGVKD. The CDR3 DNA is TGTGCCACGAGATTAGGAGCTAGCACAGATACGCAGTATTTT. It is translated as CATRLGASTDTQYF.

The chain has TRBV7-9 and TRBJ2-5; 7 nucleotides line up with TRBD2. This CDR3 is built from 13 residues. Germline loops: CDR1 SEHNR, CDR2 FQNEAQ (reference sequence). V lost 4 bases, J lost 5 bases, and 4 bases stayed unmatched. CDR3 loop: CASSSSGEETQYF. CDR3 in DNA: TGTGCCAGCAGCTCAAGCGGGGAGGAGACCCAGTACTTC.

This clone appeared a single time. CDR3 nucleotide sequence: TGTGCCAGCTCACCACAGCAGAGTCCAGGCGAGCAGTACTTC. Translation: CASSPQQSPGEQYF. The V gene is TRBV18, the J gene TRBJ2-7; no clear D. From germline, CDR1 is KGHSH and CDR2 LQKENI. The CDR3 extends over 14 amino acids. Between the trimmed V and J ends, which lost 1 base and 6 bases, there was a span of 13 bases.

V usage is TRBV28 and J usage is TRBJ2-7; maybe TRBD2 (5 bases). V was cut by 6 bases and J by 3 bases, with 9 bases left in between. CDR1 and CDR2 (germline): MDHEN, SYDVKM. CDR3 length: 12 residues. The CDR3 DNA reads TGTGCCAGCAGCGGGGAGATCTACGAGCAGTACTTC. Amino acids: CASSGEIYEQYF.

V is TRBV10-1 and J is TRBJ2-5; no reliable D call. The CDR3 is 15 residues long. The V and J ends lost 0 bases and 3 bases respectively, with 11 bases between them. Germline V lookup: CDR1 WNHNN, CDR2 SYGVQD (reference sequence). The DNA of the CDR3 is TGCGCCAGCAGTGAGTCATTGCCGCCCGAAGAGACCCAGTACTTC. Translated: CASSESLPPEETQYF.

The CDR3: CAISEEAGRQDGYTF. The CDR3 DNA is TGTGCCATCAGTGAGGAGGCAGGAAGGCAGGATGGCTACACCTTC. V usage is TRBV10-3 and J usage is TRBJ1-2; no definite D call. Per the germline V gene, CDR1 is ENHRY and CDR2 is SYGVKD. The CDR3 is 15 residues long. The V and J ends lost 2 bases and 6 bases respectively, with 16 bases between them.

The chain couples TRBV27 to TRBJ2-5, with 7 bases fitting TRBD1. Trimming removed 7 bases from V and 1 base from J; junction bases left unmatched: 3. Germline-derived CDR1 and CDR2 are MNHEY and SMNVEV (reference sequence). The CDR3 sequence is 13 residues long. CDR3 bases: TGTGCCAGCAAAGGGACAGTCCAAGAGACCCAGTACTTC. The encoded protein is CASKGTVQETQYF.

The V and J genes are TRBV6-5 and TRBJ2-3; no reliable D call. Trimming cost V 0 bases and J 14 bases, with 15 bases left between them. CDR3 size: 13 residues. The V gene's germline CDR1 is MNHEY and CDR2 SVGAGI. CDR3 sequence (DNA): TGTGCCAGCAGTTACTCGTCCCTAGAGTGGAGGTATTTT. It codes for CASSYSSLEWRYF.

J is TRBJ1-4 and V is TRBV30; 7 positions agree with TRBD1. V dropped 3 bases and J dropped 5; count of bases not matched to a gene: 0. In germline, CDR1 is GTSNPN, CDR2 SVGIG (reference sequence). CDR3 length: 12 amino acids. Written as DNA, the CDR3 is TGTGCCTGGAGACAGGGGAATGAAAAACTGTTTTTT. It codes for CAWRQGNEKLFF.

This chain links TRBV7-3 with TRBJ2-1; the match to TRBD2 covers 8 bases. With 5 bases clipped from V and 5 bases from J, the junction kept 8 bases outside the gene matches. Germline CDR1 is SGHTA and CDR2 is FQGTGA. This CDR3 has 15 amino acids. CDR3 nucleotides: TGTGCCAGCAGCCTCAGCGGGAGACCAAACAATGAGCAGTTCTTC. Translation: CASSLSGRPNNEQFF.

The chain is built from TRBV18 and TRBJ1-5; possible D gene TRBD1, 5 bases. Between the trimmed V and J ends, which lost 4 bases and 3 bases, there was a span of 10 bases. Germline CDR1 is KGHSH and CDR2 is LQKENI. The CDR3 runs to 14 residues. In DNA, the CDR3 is TGTGCCAGCTCACACGGGGGAAACAATCAGCCCCAGCATTTT. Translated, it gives CASSHGGNNQPQHF.

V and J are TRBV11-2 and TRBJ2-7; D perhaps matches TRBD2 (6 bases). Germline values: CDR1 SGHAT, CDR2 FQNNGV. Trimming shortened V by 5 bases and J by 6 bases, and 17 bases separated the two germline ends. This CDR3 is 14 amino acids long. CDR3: CASSMDAGRGEQYF. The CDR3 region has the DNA TGTGCCAGCAGCATGGACGCAGGGCGGGGCGAGCAGTACTTC.

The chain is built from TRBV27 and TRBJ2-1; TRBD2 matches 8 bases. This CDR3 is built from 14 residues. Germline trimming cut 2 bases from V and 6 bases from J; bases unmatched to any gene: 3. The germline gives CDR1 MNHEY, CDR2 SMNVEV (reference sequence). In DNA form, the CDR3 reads TGTGCCAGCAGTTTAGCGGGAGGTTTCAATGAGCAGTTCTTC. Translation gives CASSLAGGFNEQFF.

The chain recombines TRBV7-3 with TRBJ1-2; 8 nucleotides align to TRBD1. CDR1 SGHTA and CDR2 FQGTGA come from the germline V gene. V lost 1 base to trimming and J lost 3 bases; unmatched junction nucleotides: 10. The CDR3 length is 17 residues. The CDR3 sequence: CASSLMRATGADYGYTF. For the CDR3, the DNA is TGTGCCAGCAGCTTAATGAGGGCGACAGGGGCTGACTATGGCTACACCTTC.

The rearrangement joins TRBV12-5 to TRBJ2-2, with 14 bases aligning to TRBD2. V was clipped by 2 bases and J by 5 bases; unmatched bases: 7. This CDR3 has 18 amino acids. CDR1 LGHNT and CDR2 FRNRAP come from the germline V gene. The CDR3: CASGLMKGLAGETGELFF. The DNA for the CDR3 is TGTGCTAGTGGTTTGATGAAGGGACTAGCGGGAGAGACCGGGGAGCTGTTTTTT.

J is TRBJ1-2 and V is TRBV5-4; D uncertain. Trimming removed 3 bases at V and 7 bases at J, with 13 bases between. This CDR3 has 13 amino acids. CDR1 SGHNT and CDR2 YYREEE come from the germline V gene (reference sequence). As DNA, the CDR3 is TGTGCCAGCAGCTCCTCTACCGTTGCTGGCTACACCTTC. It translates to CASSSSTVAGYTF.

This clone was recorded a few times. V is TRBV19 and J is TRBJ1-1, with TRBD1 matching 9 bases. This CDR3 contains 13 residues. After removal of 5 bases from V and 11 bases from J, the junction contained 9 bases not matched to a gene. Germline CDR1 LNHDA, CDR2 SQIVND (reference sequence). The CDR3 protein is CASSPGTGLEAFF. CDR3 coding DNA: TGTGCCAGTAGTCCCGGGACAGGGTTAGAGGCTTTCTTT. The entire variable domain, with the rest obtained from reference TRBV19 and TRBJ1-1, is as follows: DGGITQSPKYLFRKEGQNVTLSCEQNLNHDAMYWYRQDPGQGLRLIYYSQIVNDFQKGDIAEGYSVSREKKESFPLTVTSAQKNPTAFYLCASSPGTGLEAFFGQGTRLTVV.

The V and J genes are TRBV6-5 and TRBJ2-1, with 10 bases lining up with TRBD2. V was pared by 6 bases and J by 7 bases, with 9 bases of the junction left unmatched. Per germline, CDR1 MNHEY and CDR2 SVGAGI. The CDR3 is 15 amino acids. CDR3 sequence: CASRDGTSGINEQFF. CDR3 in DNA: TGTGCCAGCAGAGATGGCACTAGCGGGATAAATGAGCAGTTCTTC.

CDR3 sequence: CASSPKSDRALAYEQYF. Written as DNA, the CDR3 is TGTGCCAGCTCACCAAAATCGGACAGGGCCTTAGCCTACGAGCAGTACTTC. The V gene is TRBV18, the J gene TRBJ2-5, with 8 bases lining up with TRBD1. TRBJ2-7 explains the end of the DNA better; the J call may be wrong. CDR1 is KGHSH, CDR2 LQKENI, per germline. The CDR3 consists of 17 residues.

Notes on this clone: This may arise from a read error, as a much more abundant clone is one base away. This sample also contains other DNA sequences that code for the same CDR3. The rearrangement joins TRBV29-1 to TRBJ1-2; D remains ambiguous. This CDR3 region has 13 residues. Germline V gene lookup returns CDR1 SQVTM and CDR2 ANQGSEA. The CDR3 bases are TGCAGCGCATACAGACAAACTAACTACGGCTACACCTTC. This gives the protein CSAYRQTNYGYTF.

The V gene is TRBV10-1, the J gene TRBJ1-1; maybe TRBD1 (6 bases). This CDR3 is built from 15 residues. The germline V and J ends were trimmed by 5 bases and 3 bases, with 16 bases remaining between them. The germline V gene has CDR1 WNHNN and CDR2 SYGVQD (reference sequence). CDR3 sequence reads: CASSTGIPPYTEAFF. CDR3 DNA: TGCGCCAGCAGTACAGGGATCCCCCCTTACACTGAAGCTTTCTTT.

CDR3 in DNA: TGCGCCAACCCGGGACTAGCGGGAGGCCCCCTTCGTCAAGAGACCCAGTACTTC. This sequence encodes CANPGLAGGPLRQETQYF. This chain links TRBV23-1 with TRBJ2-5, with 15 bases matching TRBD2. TRBV23-1 is filed as an ORF, its function uncertain. The CDR3 totals 18 residues. V shed 10 bases and J 2 bases; nucleotides not matched to a gene: 14.

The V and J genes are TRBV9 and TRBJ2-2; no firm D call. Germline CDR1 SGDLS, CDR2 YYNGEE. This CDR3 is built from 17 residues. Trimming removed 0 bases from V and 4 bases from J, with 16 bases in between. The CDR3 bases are TGTGCCAGCAGCGTAGCTAGTTCATACTCGGGCACCGGGGAGCTGTTTTTT. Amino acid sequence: CASSVASSYSGTGELFF.

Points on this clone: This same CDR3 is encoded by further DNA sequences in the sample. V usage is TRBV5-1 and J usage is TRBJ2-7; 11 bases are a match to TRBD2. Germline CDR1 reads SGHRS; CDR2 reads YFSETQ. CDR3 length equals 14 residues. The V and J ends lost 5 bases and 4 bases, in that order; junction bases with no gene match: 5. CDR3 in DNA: TGCGCCAGCAGTTCTACTAGCGGGAGTTACGAGCAGTACTTC. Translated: CASSSTSGSYEQYF.

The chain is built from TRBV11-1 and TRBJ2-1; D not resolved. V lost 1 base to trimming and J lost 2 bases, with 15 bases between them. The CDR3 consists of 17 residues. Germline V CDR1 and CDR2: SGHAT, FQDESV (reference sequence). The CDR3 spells CASSLESVAVAYNEQFF. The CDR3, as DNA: TGTGCCAGCAGCTTAGAATCGGTAGCAGTCGCCTACAATGAGCAGTTCTTC.

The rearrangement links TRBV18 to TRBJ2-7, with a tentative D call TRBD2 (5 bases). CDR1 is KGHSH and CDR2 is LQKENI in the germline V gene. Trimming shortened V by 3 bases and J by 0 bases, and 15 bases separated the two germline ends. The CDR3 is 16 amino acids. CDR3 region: CASSPGARETSYEQYF. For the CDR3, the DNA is TGTGCCAGCTCACCGGGAGCCCGAGAGACCTCCTACGAGCAGTACTTC. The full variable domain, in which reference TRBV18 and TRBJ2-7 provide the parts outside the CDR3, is NAGVMQNPRHLVRRRGQEARLRCSPMKGHSHVYWYRQLPEEGLKFMVYLQKENIIDESGMPKERFSAEFPKEGPSILRIQQVVRGDSAAYFCASSPGARETSYEQYFGPGTRLTVT.

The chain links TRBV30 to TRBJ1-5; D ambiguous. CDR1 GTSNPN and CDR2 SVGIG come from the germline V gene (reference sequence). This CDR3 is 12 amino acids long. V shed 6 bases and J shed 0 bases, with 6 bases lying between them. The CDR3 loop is CACGYSNQPQHF. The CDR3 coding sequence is TGTGCCTGCGGGTATAGCAATCAGCCCCAGCATTTT.

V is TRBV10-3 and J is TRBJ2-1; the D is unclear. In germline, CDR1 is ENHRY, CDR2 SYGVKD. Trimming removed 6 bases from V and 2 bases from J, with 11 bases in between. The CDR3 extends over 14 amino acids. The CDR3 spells CAIRGIVPYNEQFF. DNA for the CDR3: TGTGCCATCAGGGGGATAGTCCCCTACAATGAGCAGTTCTTC.

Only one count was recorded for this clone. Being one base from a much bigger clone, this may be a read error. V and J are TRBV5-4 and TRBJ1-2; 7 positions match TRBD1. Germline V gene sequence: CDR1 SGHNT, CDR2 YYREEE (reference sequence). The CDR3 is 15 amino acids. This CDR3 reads CASSLVGQINYGCTF. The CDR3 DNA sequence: TGTGCCAGCAGCTTGGTGGGACAGATTAACTATGGCTGCACCTTC.